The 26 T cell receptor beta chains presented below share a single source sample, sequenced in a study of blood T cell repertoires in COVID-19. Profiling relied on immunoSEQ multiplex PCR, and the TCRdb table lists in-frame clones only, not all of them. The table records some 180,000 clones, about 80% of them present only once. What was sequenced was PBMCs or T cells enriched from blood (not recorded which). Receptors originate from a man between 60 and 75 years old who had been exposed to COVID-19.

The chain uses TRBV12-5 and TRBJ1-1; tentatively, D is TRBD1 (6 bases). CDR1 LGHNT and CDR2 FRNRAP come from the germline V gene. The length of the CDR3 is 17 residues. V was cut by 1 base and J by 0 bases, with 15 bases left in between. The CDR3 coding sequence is TGTGCTAGTGGTTTGGCCCGGGGGGGGCGGGTGAACACTGAAGCTTTCTTT. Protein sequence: CASGLARGGRVNTEAFF.

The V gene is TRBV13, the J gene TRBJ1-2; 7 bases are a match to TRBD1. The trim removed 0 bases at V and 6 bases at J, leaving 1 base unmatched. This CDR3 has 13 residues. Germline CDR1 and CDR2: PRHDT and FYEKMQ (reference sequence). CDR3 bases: TGTGCCAGCAGCTTAGGACAGGGGAATGGCTACACCTTC. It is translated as CASSLGQGNGYTF.

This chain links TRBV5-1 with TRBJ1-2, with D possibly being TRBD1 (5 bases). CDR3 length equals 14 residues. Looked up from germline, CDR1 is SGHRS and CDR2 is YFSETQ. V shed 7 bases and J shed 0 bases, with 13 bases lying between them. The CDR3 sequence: CASQLEGSNYGYTF. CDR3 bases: TGCGCCAGCCAGCTGGAGGGGTCTAACTATGGCTACACCTTC. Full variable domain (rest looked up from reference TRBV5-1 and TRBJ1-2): KAGVTQTPRYLIKTRGQQVTLSCSPISGHRSVSWYQQTPGQGLQFLFEYFSETQRNKGNFPGRFSGRQFSNSRSEMNVSTLELGDSALYLCASQLEGSNYGYTFGSGTRLTVV.

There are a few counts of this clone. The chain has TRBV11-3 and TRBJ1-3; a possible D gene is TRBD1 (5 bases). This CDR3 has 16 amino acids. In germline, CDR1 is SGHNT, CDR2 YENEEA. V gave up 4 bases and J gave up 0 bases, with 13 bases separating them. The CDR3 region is CASSSSGSISGNTIYF. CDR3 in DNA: TGTGCCAGCAGCTCCTCAGGGTCCATCTCTGGAAACACCATATATTTT.

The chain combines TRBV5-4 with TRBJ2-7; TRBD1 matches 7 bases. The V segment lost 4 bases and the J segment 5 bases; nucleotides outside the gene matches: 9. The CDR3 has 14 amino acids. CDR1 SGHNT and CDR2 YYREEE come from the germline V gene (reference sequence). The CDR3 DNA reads TGTGCCAGCAGCAGAAACAGGGGCCGGGACGAGCAGTACTTC. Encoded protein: CASSRNRGRDEQYF.

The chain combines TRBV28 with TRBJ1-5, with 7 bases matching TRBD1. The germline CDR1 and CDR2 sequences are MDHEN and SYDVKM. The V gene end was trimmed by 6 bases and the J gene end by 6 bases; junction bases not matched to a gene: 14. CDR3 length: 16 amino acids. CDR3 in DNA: TGTGCCAGCAGCTCGACAGGTCTTTCAGGGGGTCAGCCCCAGCATTTT. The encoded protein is CASSSTGLSGGQPQHF.

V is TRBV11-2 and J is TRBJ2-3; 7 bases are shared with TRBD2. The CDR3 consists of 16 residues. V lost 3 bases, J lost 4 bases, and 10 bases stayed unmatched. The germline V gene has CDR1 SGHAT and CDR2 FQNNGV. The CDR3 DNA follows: TGTGCCAGCAGCTTTGGAGGGAGGGCGTGGGCAGATACGCAGTATTTT. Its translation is CASSFGGRAWADTQYF.

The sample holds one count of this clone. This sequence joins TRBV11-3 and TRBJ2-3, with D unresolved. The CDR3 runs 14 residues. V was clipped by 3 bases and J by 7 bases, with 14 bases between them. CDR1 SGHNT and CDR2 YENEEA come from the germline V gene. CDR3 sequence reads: CASSFDGAENTQYF. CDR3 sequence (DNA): TGTGCCAGCAGCTTCGACGGAGCTGAAAATACGCAGTATTTT. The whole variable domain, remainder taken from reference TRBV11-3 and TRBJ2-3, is EAGVVQSPRYKIIEKKQPVAFWCNPISGHNTLYWYLQNLGQGPELLIRYENEEAVDDSQLPKDRFSAERLKGVDSTLKIQPAELGDSAVYLCASSFDGAENTQYFGPGTRLTVL.

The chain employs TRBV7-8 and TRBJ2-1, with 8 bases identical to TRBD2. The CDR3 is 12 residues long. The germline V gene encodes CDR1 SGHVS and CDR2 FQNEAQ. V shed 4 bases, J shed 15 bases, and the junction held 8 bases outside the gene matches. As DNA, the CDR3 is TGTGCCAGCAGCTCGGTAGCGGGATACTGGTTCTTC. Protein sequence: CASSSVAGYWFF.

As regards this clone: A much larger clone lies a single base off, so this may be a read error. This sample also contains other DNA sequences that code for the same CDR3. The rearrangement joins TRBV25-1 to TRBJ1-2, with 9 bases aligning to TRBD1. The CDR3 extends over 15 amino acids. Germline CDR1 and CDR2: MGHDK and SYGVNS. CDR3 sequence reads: CASSEPGQGFYGYTF. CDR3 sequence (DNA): TGTGCCAGTAGTGAGCCGGGACAGGGTTTCTATGGCTACACCTTC.

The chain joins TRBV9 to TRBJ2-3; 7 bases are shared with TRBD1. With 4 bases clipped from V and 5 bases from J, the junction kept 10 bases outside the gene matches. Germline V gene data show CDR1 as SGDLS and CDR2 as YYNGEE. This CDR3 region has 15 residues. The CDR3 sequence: CASSPRTGAGDTQYF. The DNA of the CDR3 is TGTGCCAGCAGCCCCCGCACAGGGGCGGGAGATACGCAGTATTTT. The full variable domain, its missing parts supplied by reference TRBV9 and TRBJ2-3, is DSGVTQTPKHLITATGQRVTLRCSPRSGDLSVYWYQQSLDQGLQFLIQYYNGEERAKGNILERFSAQQFPDLHSELNLSSLELGDSALYFCASSPRTGAGDTQYFGPGTRLTVL.

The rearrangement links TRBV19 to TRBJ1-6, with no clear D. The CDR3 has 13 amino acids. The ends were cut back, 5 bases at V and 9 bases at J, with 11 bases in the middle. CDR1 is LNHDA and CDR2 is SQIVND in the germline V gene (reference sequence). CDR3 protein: CASSPQVRSPLHF. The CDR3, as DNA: TGTGCCAGTAGTCCCCAGGTGCGTTCACCCCTCCACTTT.

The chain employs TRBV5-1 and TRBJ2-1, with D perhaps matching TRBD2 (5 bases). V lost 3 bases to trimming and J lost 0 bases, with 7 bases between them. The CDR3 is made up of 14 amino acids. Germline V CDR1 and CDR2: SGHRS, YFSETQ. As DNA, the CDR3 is TGCGCCAGCAGCTCCGGAGGCTCCTACAATGAGCAGTTCTTC. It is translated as CASSSGGSYNEQFF.

CDR3 residues: CSPDRGRVNQPQHF. The DNA of the CDR3 is TGCAGCCCGGACAGGGGGCGCGTCAATCAGCCCCAGCATTTT. The rearrangement links TRBV29-1 to TRBJ1-5; 11 nucleotides match TRBD1. The CDR3 has 14 residues. V shed 8 bases, J shed 3 bases, and the junction held 6 bases outside the gene matches. Germline CDR1 and CDR2: SQVTM and ANQGSEA.

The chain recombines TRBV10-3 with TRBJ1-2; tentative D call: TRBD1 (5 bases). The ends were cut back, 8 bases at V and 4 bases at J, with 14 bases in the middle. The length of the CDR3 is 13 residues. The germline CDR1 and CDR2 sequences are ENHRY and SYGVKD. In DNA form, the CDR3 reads TGTGCCATCTCCCTCGACAGACTCTATGGCTACACCTTC. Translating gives CAISLDRLYGYTF.

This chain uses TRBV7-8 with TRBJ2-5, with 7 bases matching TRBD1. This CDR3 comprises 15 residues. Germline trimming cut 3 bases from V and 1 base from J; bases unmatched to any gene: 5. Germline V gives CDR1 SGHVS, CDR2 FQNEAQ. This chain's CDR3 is CASSFRDRLQETQYF. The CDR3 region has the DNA TGTGCCAGCAGCTTCCGGGACAGACTCCAAGAGACCCAGTACTTC.

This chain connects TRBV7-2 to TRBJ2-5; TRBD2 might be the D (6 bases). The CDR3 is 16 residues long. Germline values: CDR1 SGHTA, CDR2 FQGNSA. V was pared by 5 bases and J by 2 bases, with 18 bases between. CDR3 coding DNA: TGTGCCAGCAGCCCGGCCGCGGGGAGCATACAAGAGACCCAGTACTTC. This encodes CASSPAAGSIQETQYF.

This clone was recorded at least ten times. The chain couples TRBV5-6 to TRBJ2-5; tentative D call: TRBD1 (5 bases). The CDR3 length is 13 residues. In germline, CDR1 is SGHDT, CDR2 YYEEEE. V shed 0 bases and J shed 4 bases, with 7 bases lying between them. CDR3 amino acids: CASSLEGVETQYF. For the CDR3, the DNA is TGTGCCAGCAGCTTGGAAGGGGTAGAGACCCAGTACTTC.

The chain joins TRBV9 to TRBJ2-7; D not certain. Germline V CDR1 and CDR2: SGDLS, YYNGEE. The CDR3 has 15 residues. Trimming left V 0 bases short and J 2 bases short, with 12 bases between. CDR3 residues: CASSVDASRTYEQYF. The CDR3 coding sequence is TGTGCCAGCAGCGTAGATGCCTCGAGGACCTACGAGCAGTACTTC.

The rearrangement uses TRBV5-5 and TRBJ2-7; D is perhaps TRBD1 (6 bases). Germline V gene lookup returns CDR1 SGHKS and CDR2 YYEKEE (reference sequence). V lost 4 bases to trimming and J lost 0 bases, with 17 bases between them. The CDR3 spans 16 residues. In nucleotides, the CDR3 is TGTGCCAGCAGCGAGGACAGTCAGGTATACTCCTACGAGCAGTACTTC. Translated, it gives CASSEDSQVYSYEQYF.

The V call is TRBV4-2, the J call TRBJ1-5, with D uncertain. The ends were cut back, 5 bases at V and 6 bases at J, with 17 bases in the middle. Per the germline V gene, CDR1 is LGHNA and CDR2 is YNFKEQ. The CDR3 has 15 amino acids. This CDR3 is CASSMGRGVGQPQHF. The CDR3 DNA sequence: TGTGCCAGCAGCATGGGTCGGGGAGTTGGTCAGCCCCAGCATTTT.

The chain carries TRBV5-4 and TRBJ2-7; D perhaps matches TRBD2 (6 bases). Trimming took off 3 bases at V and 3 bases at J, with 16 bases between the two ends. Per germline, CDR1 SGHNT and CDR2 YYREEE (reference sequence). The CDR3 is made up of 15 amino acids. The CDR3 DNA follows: TGTGCCAGCAGCTCCCAAAGGGACTCCCGCTACGAGCAGTACTTC. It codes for CASSSQRDSRYEQYF. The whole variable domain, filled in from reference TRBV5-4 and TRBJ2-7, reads ETGVTQSPTHLIKTRGQQVTLRCSSQSGHNTVSWYQQALGQGPQFIFQYYREEENGRGNFPPRFSGLQFPNYSSELNVNALELDDSALYLCASSSQRDSRYEQYFGPGTRLTVT.

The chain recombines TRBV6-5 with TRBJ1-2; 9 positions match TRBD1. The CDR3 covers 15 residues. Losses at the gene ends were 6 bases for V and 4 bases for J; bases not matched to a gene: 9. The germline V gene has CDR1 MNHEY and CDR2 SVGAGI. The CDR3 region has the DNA TGTGCCAGCAGCGGGACAGGGACCCTCGTCTATGGCTACACCTTC. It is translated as CASSGTGTLVYGYTF.

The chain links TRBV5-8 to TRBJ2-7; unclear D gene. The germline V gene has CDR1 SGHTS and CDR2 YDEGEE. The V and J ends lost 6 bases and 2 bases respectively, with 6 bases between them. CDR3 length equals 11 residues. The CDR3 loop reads CASTLTYEQYF. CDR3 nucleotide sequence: TGTGCCAGCACCCTTACCTACGAGCAGTACTTC.

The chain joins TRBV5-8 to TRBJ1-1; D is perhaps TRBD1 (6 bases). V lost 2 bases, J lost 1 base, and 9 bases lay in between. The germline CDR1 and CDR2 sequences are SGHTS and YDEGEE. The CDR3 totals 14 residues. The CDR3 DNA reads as TGTGCCAGCAGCTTTTCAGGGGCGAACACTGAAGCTTTCTTT. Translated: CASSFSGANTEAFF.

In DNA, the CDR3 is TGCGCCATGCTTTCTCCGGGAGGGAACAACGAGCAGTACTTC. This gives the protein CAMLSPGGNNEQYF. V and J are TRBV10-1 and TRBJ2-7, with 8 bases identical to TRBD2. CDR1 and CDR2 from the germline V gene are WNHNN and SYGVQD (reference sequence). The CDR3 has 14 residues. The ends lost 10 bases at V and 5 bases at J; junction bases unmatched: 13.